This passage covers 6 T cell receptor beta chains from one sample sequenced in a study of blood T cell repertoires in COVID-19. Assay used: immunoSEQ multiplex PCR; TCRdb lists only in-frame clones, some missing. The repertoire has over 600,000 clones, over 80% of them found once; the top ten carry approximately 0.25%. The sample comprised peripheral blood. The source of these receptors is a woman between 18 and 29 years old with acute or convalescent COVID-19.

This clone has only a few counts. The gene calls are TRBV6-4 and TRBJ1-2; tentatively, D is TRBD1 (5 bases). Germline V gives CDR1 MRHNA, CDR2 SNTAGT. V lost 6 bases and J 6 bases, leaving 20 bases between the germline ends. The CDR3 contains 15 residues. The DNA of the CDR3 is TGTGCCAGCAGCCTTAGCGGGACGCAGGGAGATGGCTACACCTTC. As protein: CASSLSGTQGDGYTF.

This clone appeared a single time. This chain's CDR3 is CASSRTGGDTEAFF. The CDR3 nucleotides read TGTGCCAGCTCACGGACAGGGGGGGACACTGAAGCTTTCTTT. This sequence joins TRBV18 and TRBJ1-1, with 10 nucleotides matching TRBD1. This CDR3 spans 14 amino acids. V lost 4 bases to trimming and J lost 3 bases; unmatched junction nucleotides: 2. Germline lookup yields CDR1 KGHSH and CDR2 LQKENI.

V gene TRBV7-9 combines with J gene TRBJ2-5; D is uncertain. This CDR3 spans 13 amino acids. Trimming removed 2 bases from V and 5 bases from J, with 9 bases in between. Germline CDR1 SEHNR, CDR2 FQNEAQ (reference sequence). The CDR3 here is CASSLTTSETQYF. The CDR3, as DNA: TGTGCCAGCAGCTTAACGACATCGGAGACCCAGTACTTC.

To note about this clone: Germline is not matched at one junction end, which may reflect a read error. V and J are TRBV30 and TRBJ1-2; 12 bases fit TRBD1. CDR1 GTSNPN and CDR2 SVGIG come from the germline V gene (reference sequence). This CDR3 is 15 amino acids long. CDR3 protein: CAWSPIGTGGPPVAF. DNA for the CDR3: TGTGCCTGGAGTCCAATCGGGACAGGGGGCCCGCCTGTCGCCTTC.

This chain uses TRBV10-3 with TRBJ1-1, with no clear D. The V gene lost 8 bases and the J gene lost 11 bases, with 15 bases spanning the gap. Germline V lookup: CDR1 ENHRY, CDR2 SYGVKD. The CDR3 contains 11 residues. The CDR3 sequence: CAIALSGRAFF. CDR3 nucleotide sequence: TGTGCCATCGCCCTAAGTGGTCGGGCTTTCTTT.

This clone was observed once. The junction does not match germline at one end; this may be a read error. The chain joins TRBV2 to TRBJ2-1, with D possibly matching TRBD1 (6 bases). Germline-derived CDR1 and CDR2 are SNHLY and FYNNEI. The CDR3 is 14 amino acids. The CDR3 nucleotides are TGTGCCAGTAGTGGTGGGACACCTCTACATGAGCAGTTCTTC. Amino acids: CASSGGTPLHEQFF.